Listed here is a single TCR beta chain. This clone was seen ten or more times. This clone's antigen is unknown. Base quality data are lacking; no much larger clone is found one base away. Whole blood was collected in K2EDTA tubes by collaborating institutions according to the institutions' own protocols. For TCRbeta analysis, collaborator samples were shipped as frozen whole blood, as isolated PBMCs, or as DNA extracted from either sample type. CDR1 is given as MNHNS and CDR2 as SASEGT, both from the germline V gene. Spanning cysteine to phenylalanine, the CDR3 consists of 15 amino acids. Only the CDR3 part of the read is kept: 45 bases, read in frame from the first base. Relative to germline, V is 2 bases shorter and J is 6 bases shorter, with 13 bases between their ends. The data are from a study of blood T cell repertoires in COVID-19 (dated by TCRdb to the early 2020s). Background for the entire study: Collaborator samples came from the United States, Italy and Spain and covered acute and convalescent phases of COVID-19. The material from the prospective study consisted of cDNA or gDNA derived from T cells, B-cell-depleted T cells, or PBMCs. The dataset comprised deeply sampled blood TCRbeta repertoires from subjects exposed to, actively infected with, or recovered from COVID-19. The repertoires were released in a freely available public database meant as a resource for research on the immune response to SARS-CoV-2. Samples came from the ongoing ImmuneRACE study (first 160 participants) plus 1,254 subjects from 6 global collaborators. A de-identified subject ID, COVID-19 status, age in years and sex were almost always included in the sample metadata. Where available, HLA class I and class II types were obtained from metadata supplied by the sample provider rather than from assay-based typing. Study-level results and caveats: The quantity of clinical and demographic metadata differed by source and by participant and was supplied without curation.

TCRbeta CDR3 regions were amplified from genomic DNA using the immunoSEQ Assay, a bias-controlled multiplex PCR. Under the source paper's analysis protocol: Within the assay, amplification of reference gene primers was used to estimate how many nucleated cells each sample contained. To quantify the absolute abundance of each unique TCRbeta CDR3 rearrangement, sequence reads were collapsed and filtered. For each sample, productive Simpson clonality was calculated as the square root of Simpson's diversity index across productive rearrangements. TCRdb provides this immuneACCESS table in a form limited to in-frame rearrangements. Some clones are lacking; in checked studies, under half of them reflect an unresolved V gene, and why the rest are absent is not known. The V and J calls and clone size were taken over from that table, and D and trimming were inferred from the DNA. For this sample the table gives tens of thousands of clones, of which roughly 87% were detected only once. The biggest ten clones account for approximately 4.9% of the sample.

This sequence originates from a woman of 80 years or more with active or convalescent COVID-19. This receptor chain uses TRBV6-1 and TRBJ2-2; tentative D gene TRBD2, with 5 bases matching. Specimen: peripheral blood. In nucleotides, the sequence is TGTGCCAGCAGTGAAAGGAGACTAATAGCCGGGGAGCTGTTTTTT. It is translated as CASSERRLIAGELFF.